The 10 T cell receptor beta chains listed next were all sequenced from one sample in a study of shared T cell receptors in the human thymus. Sequencing was performed with immunoSEQ multiplex PCR; in TCRdb, only in-frame clones are kept and a portion is missing. The table lists roughly 700,000 clones, roughly 90% of them singletons. The same sample was also studied in work on human thymus T cells.

Sequencing was performed on thymocytes. These receptor sequences come from a boy in the first two years of life with a congenital heart defect.

CDR3 sequence reads: CASSATDTQYF. The CDR3 DNA follows: TGTGCCAGCAGCGCTACAGATACGCAGTATTTT. This chain connects TRBV9 to TRBJ2-3, with D unclear. The CDR3 covers 11 residues. Germline V CDR1 and CDR2: SGDLS, YYNGEE. V dropped 3 bases and J dropped 3 bases, with 2 bases sitting between them.

The chain joins TRBV27 to TRBJ2-2; 7 bases are a match to TRBD1. The CDR3 sequence is 17 residues long. Germline V gives CDR1 MNHEY, CDR2 SMNVEV (reference sequence). V shed 7 bases, J shed 0 bases, and the junction held 11 bases outside the gene matches. CDR3 region: CASITPPTGPNTGELFF. The CDR3 DNA reads as TGTGCCAGCATCACCCCCCCGACAGGGCCGAACACCGGGGAGCTGTTTTTT.

The chain carries TRBV6-4 and TRBJ1-2, with 11 bases that match TRBD1. The junction had 4 bases not matched to a gene; V was cut back by 3 bases and J by 7 bases. This CDR3 contains 14 residues. CDR1 and CDR2 (germline): MRHNA, SNTAGT. CDR3 sequence (DNA): TGTGCCAGCAGTGAAGGACAGGGGGCCGGTGGCTACACCTTC. Amino acids: CASSEGQGAGGYTF.

This rearrangement joins TRBV4-2 to TRBJ2-3; TRBD2 matches 10 bases. With 2 bases clipped from V and 1 base from J, the junction kept 18 bases outside the gene matches. This CDR3 is built from 21 residues. Germline CDR1 is LGHNA and CDR2 is YNFKEQ. The CDR3 nucleotides read TGTGCCAGCAGCCAACACCACGCCAAGGGGCTAGCGGGAGTGGGCACAGATACGCAGTATTTT. It encodes CASSQHHAKGLAGVGTDTQYF.

CDR3 nucleotides: TGTGCCAGCAGCTTAGTCGGACAGTTCTCCTACGAGCAGTACTTC. Translated, it gives CASSLVGQFSYEQYF. The J gene is TRBJ2-7, the V gene TRBV7-9; a weak D match, TRBD1 (6 bases). Germline loops: CDR1 SEHNR, CDR2 FQNEAQ (reference sequence). With 1 base removed from V and 0 bases from J, the gap between germline ends came to 10 bases. This CDR3 spans 15 amino acids.

The chain employs TRBV7-3 and TRBJ2-3; 12 bases fit TRBD1. Germline V gives CDR1 SGHTA, CDR2 FQGTGA. The V segment lost 1 base and the J segment 4 bases; nucleotides outside the gene matches: 6. The length of the CDR3 is 17 residues. CDR3 in DNA: TGTGCCAGCAGCTTAATGGGACAGGGGGCCGGGTCAGATACGCAGTATTTT. Translated: CASSLMGQGAGSDTQYF.

CDR3 region: CASSEGGGAKGANVLTF. CDR3 DNA sequence: TGCGCCAGCAGTGAGGGCGGGGGCGCAAAAGGGGCCAACGTCCTGACTTTC. The chain recombines TRBV10-2 with TRBJ2-6, with D possibly being TRBD2 (7 bases). The germline CDR1 and CDR2 sequences are WSHSY and SAAADI. This CDR3 region has 17 residues. Trimming took 2 bases from V and 4 from J, leaving 15 bases between them.

The rearrangement uses TRBV7-9 and TRBJ2-7; 7 bases are a match to TRBD1. This CDR3 comprises 14 residues. J lost 3 bases, V lost 5 bases, and 7 bases had no gene match. Germline CDR1 reads SEHNR; CDR2 reads FQNEAQ (reference sequence). The CDR3 DNA follows: TGTGCCAGCAGCCCTACCCGACAGGGCTACGAGCAGTACTTC. Translated, it gives CASSPTRQGYEQYF.

DNA of the CDR3: TGTGCCAGCAGACCCACGACCGGGACAGAAGAGACCCAGTACTTC. It translates to CASRPTTGTEETQYF. The chain is built from TRBV5-8 and TRBJ2-5; 7 bases are shared with TRBD1. CDR1 is SGHTS and CDR2 is YDEGEE in the germline V gene. Germline trimming cut 5 bases from V and 3 bases from J; bases unmatched to any gene: 10. The CDR3 contains 15 residues. The complete variable domain, with remaining parts taken from reference TRBV5-8 and TRBJ2-5, reads EAGVTQSPTHLIKTRGQQATLRCSPISGHTSVYWYQQALGLGLQFLLWYDEGEERNRGNFPPRFSGRQFPNYSSELNVNALELEDSALYLCASRPTTGTEETQYFGPGTRLLVL.

This rearrangement joins TRBV9 to TRBJ2-2; possibly TRBD2 for D (6 bases). Looked up from germline, CDR1 is SGDLS and CDR2 is YYNGEE. The CDR3 is 16 residues long. V was clipped by 1 base and J by 4 bases, with 14 bases between them. CDR3 sequence: CASSVWEVAGTGELFF. The CDR3 DNA is TGTGCCAGCAGCGTATGGGAGGTTGCTGGCACCGGGGAGCTGTTTTTT.